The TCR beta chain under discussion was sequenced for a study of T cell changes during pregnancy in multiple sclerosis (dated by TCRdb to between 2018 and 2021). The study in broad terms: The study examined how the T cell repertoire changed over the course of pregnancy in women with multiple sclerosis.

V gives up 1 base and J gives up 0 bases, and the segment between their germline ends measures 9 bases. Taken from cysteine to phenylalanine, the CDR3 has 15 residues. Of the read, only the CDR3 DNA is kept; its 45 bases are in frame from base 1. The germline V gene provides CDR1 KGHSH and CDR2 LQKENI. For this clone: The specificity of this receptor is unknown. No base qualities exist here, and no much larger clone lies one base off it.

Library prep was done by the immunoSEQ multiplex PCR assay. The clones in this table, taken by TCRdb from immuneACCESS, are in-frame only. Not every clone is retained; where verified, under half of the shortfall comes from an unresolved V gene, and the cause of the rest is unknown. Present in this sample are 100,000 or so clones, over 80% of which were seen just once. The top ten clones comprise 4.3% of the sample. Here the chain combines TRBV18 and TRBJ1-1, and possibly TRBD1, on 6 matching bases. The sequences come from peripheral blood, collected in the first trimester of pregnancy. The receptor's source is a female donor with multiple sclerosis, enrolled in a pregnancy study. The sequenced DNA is TGTGCCAGCTCACCACAGGGGGTGGTGAACACTGAAGCTTTCTTT. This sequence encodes CASSPQGVVNTEAFF.